Each of the 14 T cell receptor beta chains below was sequenced from the same sample in a study of blood T cell repertoires in COVID-19. Sequenced by immunoSEQ multiplex PCR; TCRdb stores in-frame clones only, minus some. This sample carries approximately 300,000 clones, 87% of them seen once, and the ten largest clones take about 2.2%. Sequenced: peripheral blood. The receptors come from a woman aged 45-65 years who had recovered from COVID-19.

The genes are TRBV29-1 and TRBJ2-1, with 7 bases that match TRBD2. The CDR3 covers 14 residues. Looked up from germline, CDR1 is SQVTM and CDR2 is ANQGSEA. In DNA, the CDR3 is TGCAGTACCGCCGGGGCTAGCGGTTACAATGAGCAGTTCTTC. Translated, it gives CSTAGASGYNEQFF.

The gene calls are TRBV28 and TRBJ2-7; 10 nucleotides line up with TRBD1. The V gene end was trimmed by 5 bases and the J gene end by 3 bases; junction bases not matched to a gene: 7. This CDR3 has 15 residues. Germline-derived CDR1 and CDR2 are MDHEN and SYDVKM. CDR3 in DNA: TGTGCCAGCAGTGAGTCCGGGACAGGGGTCTACGAGCAGTACTTC. It yields the protein CASSESGTGVYEQYF.

The chain couples TRBV14 to TRBJ1-1; D possibly corresponds to TRBD1 (6 bases). The CDR3 has 16 residues. Looked up from germline, CDR1 is SGHDN and CDR2 is FVKESK. Trimming removed 3 bases at V and 1 base at J, with 15 bases between. CDR3 sequence (DNA): TGTGCCAGCAGCCAGTCGCCTGGACAGCCGAACACTGAAGCTTTCTTT. Amino acid sequence: CASSQSPGQPNTEAFF.

The rearrangement uses TRBV2 and TRBJ1-2, with 10 bases fitting TRBD1. The CDR3 covers 14 residues. V trimming: 7 bases; J trimming: 4 bases; junction bases outside the gene matches: 6. The V gene's germline CDR1 is SNHLY and CDR2 FYNNEI. CDR3: CASNRQGATYGYTF. CDR3 DNA: TGTGCCAGCAACAGACAGGGGGCCACCTATGGCTACACCTTC.

The rearrangement links TRBV5-1 to TRBJ2-7; D gene unclear. Germline lookup yields CDR1 SGHRS and CDR2 YFSETQ. The CDR3 extends over 11 amino acids. V was cut by 4 bases and J by 3 bases, with 5 bases left in between. The CDR3 DNA reads TGCGCCAGCAGCCACAACTACGAGCAGTACTTC. It translates to CASSHNYEQYF.

V gene TRBV6-5 combines with J gene TRBJ1-3, with D tentatively TRBD1 (6 bases). Germline CDR1 MNHEY, CDR2 SVGAGI. V was trimmed by 6 bases and J by 6 bases, leaving 18 bases between them. This CDR3 has 15 amino acids. The CDR3, as DNA: TGTGCCAGCAGCCTAGGGCAAGGGGGAATAAACACCATATATTTT. This gives the protein CASSLGQGGINTIYF.

The chain uses TRBV7-6 and TRBJ1-1, with D possibly being TRBD1 (5 bases). Germline CDR1 SGHVS, CDR2 FNYEAQ. This CDR3 has 16 amino acids. V shed 10 bases and J shed 0 bases, with 21 bases lying between them. The CDR3 is CANSGPQGLMNTEAFF. CDR3 DNA sequence: TGTGCCAACTCGGGCCCCCAGGGTCTAATGAACACTGAAGCTTTCTTT. The full variable domain, rest sourced from reference TRBV7-6 and TRBJ1-1, is GAGVSQSPRYKVTKRGQDVALRCDPISGHVSLYWYRQALGQGPEFLTYFNYEAQQDKSGLPNDRFSAERPEGSISTLTIQRTEQRDSAMYRCANSGPQGLMNTEAFFGQGTRLTVV.

This chain links TRBV7-9 with TRBJ1-2; 7 bases align to TRBD1. Looked up from germline, CDR1 is SEHNR and CDR2 is FQNEAQ (reference sequence). The CDR3 is 15 residues long. V lost 4 bases to trimming and J lost 3 bases; unmatched junction nucleotides: 8. The CDR3, as DNA: TGTGCCAGCAGCTCTCCCCGGGACAGCCACTATGGCTACACCTTC. Translation gives CASSSPRDSHYGYTF.

The CDR3 DNA reads TGTGCCAGCAGCCCCCGACTAGCGGGTCTCACAGATACGCAGTATTTT. This gives the protein CASSPRLAGLTDTQYF. The V gene is TRBV9, the J gene TRBJ2-3; 10 bases agree with TRBD2. The CDR3 runs 16 residues. The ends lost 4 bases at V and 2 bases at J; junction bases unmatched: 7. The germline V gene has CDR1 SGDLS and CDR2 YYNGEE.

The J gene is TRBJ2-7, the V gene TRBV5-1; 9 nucleotides agree with TRBD2. The CDR3 totals 17 residues. The junction had 12 bases not matched to a gene; V was cut back by 3 bases and J by 2 bases. CDR1 is SGHRS and CDR2 is YFSETQ in the germline V gene. CDR3 coding DNA: TGCGCCAGCAGCTCCGAGACTAGCGGAACCCGTCCCTACGAGCAGTACTTC. This sequence encodes CASSSETSGTRPYEQYF.

V and J are TRBV29-1 and TRBJ1-1; tentatively, D is TRBD1 (5 bases). Trimming took 8 bases from V and 1 from J, leaving 14 bases between them. Germline V gene data show CDR1 as SQVTM and CDR2 as ANQGSEA. The CDR3 extends over 13 amino acids. CDR3 sequence: CSWVGPRNTEAFF. CDR3 sequence (DNA): TGCAGCTGGGTGGGGCCGCGGAACACTGAAGCTTTCTTT.

The V call is TRBV7-9, the J call TRBJ1-2, with 12 bases identical to TRBD1. The CDR3 spans 13 residues. Trimming removed 1 base from V and 10 bases from J; junction bases left unmatched: 1. The germline V gene encodes CDR1 SEHNR and CDR2 FQNEAQ (reference sequence). The CDR3 bases are TGTGCCAGCAGCTTAGGGGACAGGGGGCCCTACACCTTC. It specifies CASSLGDRGPYTF.

This chain connects TRBV7-2 to TRBJ2-1, with D tentatively TRBD1 (6 bases). This CDR3 spans 14 amino acids. V lost 6 bases and J 4 bases, leaving 13 bases between the germline ends. Germline loops: CDR1 SGHTA, CDR2 FQGNSA. In DNA, the CDR3 is TGTGCCAGCAGTCCTAGGGACAATTACAATGAGCAGTTCTTC. Translating it yields CASSPRDNYNEQFF.

The chain combines TRBV15 with TRBJ1-5; 10 bases line up with TRBD1. CDR1 is LNHNV and CDR2 is YYDKDF in the germline V gene (reference sequence). The V and J ends lost 0 bases and 4 bases, in that order; junction bases with no gene match: 3. CDR3 length: 16 amino acids. CDR3 protein: CATSRDRTGGNQPQHF. CDR3 in DNA: TGTGCCACCAGCAGAGACCGGACAGGGGGTAATCAGCCCCAGCATTTT. The full variable domain, completed using reference TRBV15 and TRBJ1-5, is DAMVIQNPRYQVTQFGKPVTLSCSQTLNHNVMYWYQQKSSQAPKLLFHYYDKDFNNEADTPDNFQSRRPNTSFCFLDIRSPGLGDTAMYLCATSRDRTGGNQPQHFGDGTRLSIL.